Shown below are 8 T cell receptor beta chains from a single sample sequenced in a study of T cells in Graves' hyperthyroidism and ophthalmopathy. Authors of the study amplified TCR beta CDR3 regions from RNA transcripts. Researchers ran a first-round RT-PCR on the TCR CDR3 using the HTBI primer set. TCRdb re-derived calls from the multiplex PCR reads in MiXCR, one entry per CDR3 protein. The sample contains around 240,000 distinct CDR3 sequences, about 15% of which appear only once. The sample comprised blood. The receptors stem from a woman in her thirties or forties with Graves' hyperthyroidism that later progressed to Graves' ophthalmopathy.

In regard to this clonotype: Just one base apart from a much larger clone, this may be a read error. The CDR3 nucleotides are TGTGCCAGCAGTACGATATGGGACACTGAAGCTTTCTTT. Translation gives CASSTIWDTEAFF. J is TRBJ1-1 and V is TRBV6-2 or TRBV6-3; the D is unclear. In germline, CDR1 is MNHEY, CDR2 SVGEGT. V shed 5 bases and J shed 3 bases, with 10 bases lying between them. The length of the CDR3 is 13 residues.

The table lists this clonotype with a few counts. The chain recombines TRBV3-1 with TRBJ1-6, with D unresolved. CDR1 and CDR2 (germline): LGHDT, YNNKEL (reference sequence). V was cut by 0 bases and J by 9 bases, with 12 bases left in between. The CDR3 sequence is 15 residues long. CDR3 coding DNA: TGTGCCAGCAGCCAAGACGCGTTGGGCGGTTCACCCCTCCACTTT. Its protein product is CASSQDALGGSPLHF.

This clonotype was seen at least ten times. The chain has TRBV7-9 and TRBJ1-1; D not certain. The length of the CDR3 is 15 residues. Germline CDR1 SEHNR, CDR2 FQNEAQ (reference sequence). V lost 5 bases, J lost 0 bases, and 13 bases lay in between. The DNA of the CDR3 is TGTGCCAGCAGCCTAGAGACCCTCATGAACACTGAAGCTTTCTTT. This translates into CASSLETLMNTEAFF. Using reference TRBV7-9 and TRBJ1-1 for the parts outside the CDR3, the full variable domain is DTGVSQNPRHKITKRGQNVTFRCDPISEHNRLYWYRQTLGQGPEFLTYFQNEAQLEKSRLLSDRFSAERPKGSFSTLEIQRTEQGDSAMYLCASSLETLMNTEAFFGQGTRLTVV.

In this sample, this clonotype turned up many times. The CDR3 loop reads CASSFTSGRVSEQFF. In nucleotides, the CDR3 is TGTGCCAGCAGTTTCACTAGCGGGAGGGTTAGTGAGCAGTTCTTC. The chain employs TRBV12-3 or TRBV12-4 and TRBJ2-1; TRBD2 agrees at 13 bases. CDR3 length: 15 amino acids. V was clipped by 3 bases and J by 9 bases; unmatched bases: 5.

The genes are TRBV20-1 and TRBJ2-7, with D tentatively TRBD1 (5 bases). The germline V and J ends were trimmed by 2 bases and 7 bases, with 15 bases remaining between them. There are 13 residues in the CDR3. Germline V gene sequence: CDR1 DFQATT, CDR2 SNEGSKA (reference sequence). This chain's CDR3 is CSARMTASVEQYF. In DNA form, the CDR3 reads TGCAGTGCTAGAATGACAGCCTCAGTGGAGCAGTACTTC.

Remarks on this clonotype: A much larger clone sits a single nucleotide away, making a read error possible. This chain uses TRBV19 with TRBJ2-1; D ambiguous. The CDR3 sequence is 13 residues long. Germline CDR1 LNHDA, CDR2 SQIVND (reference sequence). The CDR3 coding sequence is TGTGCCAGTAGTAAGGACCATTACAATGAGCGGTTCTTC. Its protein is CASSKDHYNERFF. Combining the CDR3 with reference TRBV19 and TRBJ2-1 gives the whole variable domain DGGITQSPKYLFRKEGQNVTLSCEQNLNHDAMYWYRQDPGQGLRLIYYSQIVNDFQKGDIAEGYSVSREKKESFPLTVTSAQKNPTAFYLCASSKDHYNERFFGPGTRLTVL.

This clonotype has at least ten counts. The V gene is TRBV10-3, the J gene TRBJ2-3, with no clear D. The CDR3 covers 16 residues. The V and J ends lost 3 bases and 4 bases respectively, with 17 bases between them. The germline gives CDR1 ENHRY, CDR2 SYGVKD. CDR3 in amino acids: CAISDKVIVAPDTQYF. CDR3 sequence (DNA): TGTGCCATCAGTGACAAAGTCATTGTTGCTCCAGATACGCAGTATTTT.

This clonotype was recorded many times. The chain uses TRBV5-8 and TRBJ2-5; D gene ambiguous. V was trimmed by 1 base and J by 6 bases, leaving 4 bases between them. In germline, CDR1 is SGHTS, CDR2 YDEGEE. CDR3 length: 11 residues. CDR3: CASSLKQTQYF. The CDR3 nucleotides read TGTGCCAGCAGCTTGAAACAGACCCAGTACTTC.